This entry concerns a single T cell receptor (beta chain). These data are taken from a study of blood T cell repertoires in COVID-19. Study context: The analysed material was cDNA or gDNA that came from T cells, B-cell-depleted T cells, or PBMCs.

V lost 2 bases and J 8 bases, leaving 9 bases between the germline ends. The CDR3 has 11 residues. CDR1 and CDR2 (germline): DFQATT, SNEGSKA (reference sequence). The assay was immunoSEQ multiplex PCR, and TCRdb's table has in-frame clones only and misses some. Among 350,000 or so clones listed, approximately 82% were seen once. The V gene is TRBV20-1, the J gene TRBJ1-2; D is possibly TRBD1 (6 bases). This sequence was found in a man aged 25-45 years with active or convalescent COVID-19. The sample was peripheral blood. CDR3 bases: TGCAGTGCTAGATCCCAGGGGGGCTACACCTTC. This sequence encodes CSARSQGGYTF.